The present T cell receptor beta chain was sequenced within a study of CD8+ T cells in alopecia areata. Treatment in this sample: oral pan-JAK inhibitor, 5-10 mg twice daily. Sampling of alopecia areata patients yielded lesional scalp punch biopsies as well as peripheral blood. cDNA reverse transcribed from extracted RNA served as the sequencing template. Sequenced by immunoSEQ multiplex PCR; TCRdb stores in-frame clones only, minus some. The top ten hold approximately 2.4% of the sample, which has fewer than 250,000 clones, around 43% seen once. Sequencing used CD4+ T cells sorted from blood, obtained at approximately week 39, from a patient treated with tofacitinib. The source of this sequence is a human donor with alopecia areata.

The CDR3 sequence: CSAMGETQYF. The CDR3, as DNA: TGCAGTGCTATGGGAGAGACCCAGTACTTC. The chain couples TRBV20-1 to TRBJ2-5; D gene uncertain. Trimming stripped 4 bases from V and 4 bases from J, with 4 bases between. This CDR3 region has 10 residues. Germline assignment: CDR1 DFQATT and CDR2 SNEGSKA (reference sequence).